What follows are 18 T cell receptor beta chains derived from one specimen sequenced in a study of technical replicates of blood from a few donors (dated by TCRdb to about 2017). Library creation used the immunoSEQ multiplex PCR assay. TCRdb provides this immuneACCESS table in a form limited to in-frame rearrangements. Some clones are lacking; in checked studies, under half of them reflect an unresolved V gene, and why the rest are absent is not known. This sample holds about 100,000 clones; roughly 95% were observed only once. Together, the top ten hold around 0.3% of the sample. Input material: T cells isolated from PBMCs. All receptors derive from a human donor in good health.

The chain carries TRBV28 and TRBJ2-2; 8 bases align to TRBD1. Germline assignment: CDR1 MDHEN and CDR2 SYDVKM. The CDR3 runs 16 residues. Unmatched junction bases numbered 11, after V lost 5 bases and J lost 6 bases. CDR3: CASSLLQGVGAGELFF. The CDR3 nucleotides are TGTGCCAGCAGTCTATTACAGGGGGTAGGAGCCGGGGAGCTGTTTTTT.

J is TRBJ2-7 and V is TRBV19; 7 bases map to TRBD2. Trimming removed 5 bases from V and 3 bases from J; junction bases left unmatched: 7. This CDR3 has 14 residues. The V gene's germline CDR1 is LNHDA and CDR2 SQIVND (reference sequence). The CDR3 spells CASSVGLSGYEQYF. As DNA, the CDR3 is TGTGCCAGTAGTGTGGGACTAAGCGGCTACGAGCAGTACTTC. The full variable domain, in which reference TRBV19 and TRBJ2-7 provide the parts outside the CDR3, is DGGITQSPKYLFRKEGQNVTLSCEQNLNHDAMYWYRQDPGQGLRLIYYSQIVNDFQKGDIAEGYSVSREKKESFPLTVTSAQKNPTAFYLCASSVGLSGYEQYFGPGTRLTVT.

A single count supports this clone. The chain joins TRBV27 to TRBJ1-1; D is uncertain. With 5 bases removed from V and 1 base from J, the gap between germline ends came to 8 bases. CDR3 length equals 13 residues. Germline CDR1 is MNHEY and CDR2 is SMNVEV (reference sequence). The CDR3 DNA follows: TGTGCCAGCAGTCTGAGGAGGAACACTGAAGCTTTCTTT. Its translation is CASSLRRNTEAFF.

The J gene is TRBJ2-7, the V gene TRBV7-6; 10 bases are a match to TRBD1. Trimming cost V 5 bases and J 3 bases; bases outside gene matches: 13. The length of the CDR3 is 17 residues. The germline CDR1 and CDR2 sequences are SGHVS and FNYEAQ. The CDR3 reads CASSLPAPRDRGYEQYF. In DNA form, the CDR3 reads TGTGCCAGCAGCCTACCGGCCCCCCGGGACAGGGGCTACGAGCAGTACTTC.

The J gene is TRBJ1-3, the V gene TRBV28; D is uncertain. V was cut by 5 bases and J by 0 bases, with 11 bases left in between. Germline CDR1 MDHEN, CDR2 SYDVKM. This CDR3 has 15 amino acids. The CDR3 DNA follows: TGTGCCAGCAGTCTCATACGCGTCTCTGGAAACACCATATATTTT. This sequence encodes CASSLIRVSGNTIYF.

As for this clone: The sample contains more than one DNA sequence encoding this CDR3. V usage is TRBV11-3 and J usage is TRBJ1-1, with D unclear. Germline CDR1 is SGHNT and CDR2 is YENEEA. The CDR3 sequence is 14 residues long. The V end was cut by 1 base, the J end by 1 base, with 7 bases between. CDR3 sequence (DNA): TGTGCCAGCAGCTTAGGACGGGGGAACACTGAAGCTTTCTTT. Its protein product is CASSLGRGNTEAFF.

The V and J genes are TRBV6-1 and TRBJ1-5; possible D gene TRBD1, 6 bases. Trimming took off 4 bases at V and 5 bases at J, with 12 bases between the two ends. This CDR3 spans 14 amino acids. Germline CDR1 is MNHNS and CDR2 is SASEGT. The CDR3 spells CASSGSGGYQPQHF. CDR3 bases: TGTGCCAGCAGTGGGTCGGGGGGCTATCAGCCCCAGCATTTT.

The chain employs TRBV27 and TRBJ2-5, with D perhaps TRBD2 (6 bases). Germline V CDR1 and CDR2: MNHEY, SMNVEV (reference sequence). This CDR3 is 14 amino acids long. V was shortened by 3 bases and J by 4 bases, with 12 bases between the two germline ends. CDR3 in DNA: TGTGCCAGCAGTTTTTTTTGGGACTCAGAGACCCAGTACTTC. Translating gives CASSFFWDSETQYF.

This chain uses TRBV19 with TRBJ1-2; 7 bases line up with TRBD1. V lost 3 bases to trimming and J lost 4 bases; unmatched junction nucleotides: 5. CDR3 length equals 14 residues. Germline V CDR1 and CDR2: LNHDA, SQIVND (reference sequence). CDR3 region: CASSIRQGGYGYTF. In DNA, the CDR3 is TGTGCCAGTAGTATTCGACAGGGCGGCTATGGCTACACCTTC.

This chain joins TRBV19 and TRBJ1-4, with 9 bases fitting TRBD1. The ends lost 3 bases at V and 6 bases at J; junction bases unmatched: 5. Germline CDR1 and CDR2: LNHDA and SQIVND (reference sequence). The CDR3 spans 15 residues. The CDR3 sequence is CASSIRGQGDEKLFF. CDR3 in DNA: TGTGCCAGTAGTATCCGGGGACAGGGAGATGAAAAACTGTTTTTT.

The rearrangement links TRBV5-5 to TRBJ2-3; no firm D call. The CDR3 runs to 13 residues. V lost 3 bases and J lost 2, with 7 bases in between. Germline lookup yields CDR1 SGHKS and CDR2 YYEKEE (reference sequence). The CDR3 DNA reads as TGTGCCAGCAGCTCCCCTCTCACAGATACGCAGTATTTT. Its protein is CASSSPLTDTQYF.

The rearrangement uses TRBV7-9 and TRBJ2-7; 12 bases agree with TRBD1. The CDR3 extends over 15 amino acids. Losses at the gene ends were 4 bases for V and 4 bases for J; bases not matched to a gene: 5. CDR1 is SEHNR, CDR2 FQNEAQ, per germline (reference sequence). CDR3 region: CASSSKGQGAYEQYF. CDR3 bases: TGTGCCAGCAGCTCAAAGGGACAGGGGGCTTACGAGCAGTACTTC.

CDR3 sequence reads: CASSYSSEYEQYF. For the CDR3, the DNA is TGTGCCAGCAGTTACTCGAGTGAGTACGAGCAGTACTTC. The J gene is TRBJ2-7, the V gene TRBV6-5; unclear D gene. In germline, CDR1 is MNHEY, CDR2 SVGAGI. The CDR3 loop spans 13 amino acids. Between the trimmed V and J ends, which lost 0 bases and 4 bases, there was a span of 7 bases.

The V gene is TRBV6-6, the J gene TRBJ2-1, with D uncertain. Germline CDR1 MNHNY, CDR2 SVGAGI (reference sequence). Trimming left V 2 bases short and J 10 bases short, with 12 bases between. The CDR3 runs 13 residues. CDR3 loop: CASSYGGFWEQFF. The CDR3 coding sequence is TGTGCCAGCAGTTACGGTGGCTTCTGGGAGCAGTTCTTC.

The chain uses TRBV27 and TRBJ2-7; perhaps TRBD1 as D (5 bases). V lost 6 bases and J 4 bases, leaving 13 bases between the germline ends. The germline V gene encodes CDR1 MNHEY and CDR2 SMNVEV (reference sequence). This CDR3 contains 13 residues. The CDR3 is CASRGGDSYEQYF. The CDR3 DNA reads TGTGCCAGCAGGGGCGGCGACAGTTACGAGCAGTACTTC.

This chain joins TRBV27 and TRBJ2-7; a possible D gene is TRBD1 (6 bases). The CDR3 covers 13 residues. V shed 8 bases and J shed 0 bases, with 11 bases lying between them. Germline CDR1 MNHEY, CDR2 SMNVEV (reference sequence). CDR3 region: CASQDSSSYEQYF. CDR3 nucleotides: TGTGCCAGCCAGGACAGTAGCTCCTACGAGCAGTACTTC.

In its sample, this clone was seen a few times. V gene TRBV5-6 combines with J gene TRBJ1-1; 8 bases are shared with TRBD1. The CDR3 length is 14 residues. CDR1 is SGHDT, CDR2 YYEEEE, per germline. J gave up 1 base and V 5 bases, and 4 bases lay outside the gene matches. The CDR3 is CASSWDRSNTEAFF. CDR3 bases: TGTGCCAGCAGTTGGGACAGGTCGAACACTGAAGCTTTCTTT. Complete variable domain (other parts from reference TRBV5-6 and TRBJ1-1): DAGVTQSPTHLIKTRGQQVTLRCSPKSGHDTVSWYQQALGQGPQFIFQYYEEEERQRGNFPDRFSGHQFPNYSSELNVNALLLGDSALYLCASSWDRSNTEAFFGQGTRLTVV.

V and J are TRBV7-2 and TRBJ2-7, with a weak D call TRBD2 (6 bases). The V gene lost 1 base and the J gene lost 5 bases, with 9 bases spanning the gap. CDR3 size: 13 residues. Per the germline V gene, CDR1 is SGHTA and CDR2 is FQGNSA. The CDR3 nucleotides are TGTGCCAGCAGCTTAGTGCGCGGGGACGAGCAGTACTTC. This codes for CASSLVRGDEQYF. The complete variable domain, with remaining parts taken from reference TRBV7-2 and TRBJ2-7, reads GAGVSQSPSNKVTEKGKDVELRCDPISGHTALYWYRQSLGQGLEFLIYFQGNSAPDKSGLPSDRFSAERTGGSVSTLTIQRTQQEDSAVYLCASSLVRGDEQYFGPGTRLTVT.